Sequencing of this TCR beta chain was carried out in a study of shared clonotypes between healthy human individuals. Sorted subsets were amplified in replicate PCRs using 200 ng DNA, 30,000 to 35,000 T cell genomes. The authors' processing: Filtering differed, since immunoSEQ gave only junction sequences and no quality scores. Libraries were prepared by immunoSEQ multiplex PCR; TCRdb keeps only in-frame clonotypes and omits some of them. The V and J calls and clone size come from that table; D and trimming were worked out from the DNA. The data contain some 1.4 million clones, roughly 96% of them singletons. This CDR3 has 14 residues. The V segment lost 6 bases and the J segment 8 bases; nucleotides outside the gene matches: 11. Germline V gene sequence: CDR1 MRHNA, CDR2 SNTAGT. Overall study results and limits: A few donors had 4% to 6.5% of their naive CD4 clonotypes in common. How much donors shared clonotypes was expected to be affected by sequencing depth.

With respect to this clone: Its matching antigen is unknown.

Sequenced: naive CD4+ T cells sorted from blood. The subset: CD45RA+ positively selected. The chain couples TRBV6-4 to TRBJ1-2, with 8 bases identical to TRBD1. This TCR was recovered from a man aged 25 to 45 in good health. The CDR3 DNA reads as TGTGCCAGCAGCCCGACCCAGGGGGCTGGCGGCTACACCTTC. Its translation is CASSPTQGAGGYTF.